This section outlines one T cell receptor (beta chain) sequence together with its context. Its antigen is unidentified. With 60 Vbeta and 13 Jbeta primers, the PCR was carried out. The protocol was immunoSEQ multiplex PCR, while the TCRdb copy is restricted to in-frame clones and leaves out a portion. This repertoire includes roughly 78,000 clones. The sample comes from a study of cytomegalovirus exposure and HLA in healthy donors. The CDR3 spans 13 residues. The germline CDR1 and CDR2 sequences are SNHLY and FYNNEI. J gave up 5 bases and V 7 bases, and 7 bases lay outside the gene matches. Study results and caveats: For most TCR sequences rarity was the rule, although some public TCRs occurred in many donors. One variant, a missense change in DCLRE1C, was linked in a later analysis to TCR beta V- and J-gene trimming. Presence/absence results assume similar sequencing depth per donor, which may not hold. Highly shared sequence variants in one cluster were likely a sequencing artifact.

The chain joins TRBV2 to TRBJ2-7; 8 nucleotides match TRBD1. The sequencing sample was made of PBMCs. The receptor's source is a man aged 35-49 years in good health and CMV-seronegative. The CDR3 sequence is CASMETGAHEQYF. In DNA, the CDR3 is TGTGCCAGCATGGAGACAGGGGCCCACGAGCAGTACTTC.